Sequencing of this T cell receptor (beta chain) was carried out in a study of Graves' ophthalmopathy and Graves' hyperthyroidism. Ophthalmopathy in the donors was of moderate-to-severe activity, with CAS ≥3, NOSPECS ≥4 and duration under 3 months. The diagnostic workup employed clinical symptoms, serum thyroxine, TRAb, thyroid ultrasound and orbital computed tomography. CDR1 is MNHEY and CDR2 is SVGEGT in the germline V gene. This CDR3 is 13 amino acids long. Trimming left V 10 bases short and J 2 bases short, with 11 bases between. Many counts were recorded for this clonotype. What it binds is unknown. Study-wide points: Also, most clonotypes expanded in the thyroid above 0.001 frequency appeared in blood. In separating ophthalmopathy from stable hyperthyroidism, a 13-signature model achieved 87.88% sensitivity and approximately 81% specificity.

Amplification of the TCR beta CDR3 regions used RNA transcripts (as template). Following a first-round RT-PCR that used HTBI primers, a second-round multiplex PCR was carried out. Each CDR3 protein gets one entry after TCRdb re-called the multiplex PCR reads with MiXCR. The sample gives about 480,000 distinct CDR3 sequences, approximately 14% of which show up once; around 9.8% is in the top ten. Sequenced sample: blood. The TCR sequence derives from a woman under 40 with Graves' ophthalmopathy. The genes are TRBV6-2 or TRBV6-3 and TRBJ2-2; possible D gene TRBD2, 6 bases. CDR3 sequence (DNA): TGTGCCAACCCACTAGCTAACACCGGGGAGCTGTTTTTT. Protein sequence: CANPLANTGELFF.